This record looks at one T cell receptor beta chain sequence and its context. This entry is derived from a study of T cell responses to AZD1222 COVID-19 vaccine. Libraries were prepared by immunoSEQ multiplex PCR; TCRdb keeps only in-frame clonotypes and omits some of them. The sample yields roughly 80,000 clones, 88% seen once. The V end lost 0 bases, the J end lost 2 bases, and 11 bases lay between the germline ends. The CDR3 totals 15 residues. Germline V lookup: CDR1 SEHNR, CDR2 FQNEAQ (reference sequence). The rearrangement uses TRBV7-9 and TRBJ2-7, with a tentative D call TRBD1 (5 bases). The TCR sequence derives from an adult in good health. Material: peripheral blood, obtained on day 0 of MenACWY control vaccination. The CDR3 DNA reads as TGTGCCAGCAGCTTAGCCGCAGGGATCACCTACGAGCAGTACTTC. Its protein is CASSLAAGITYEQYF.